The 22 T cell receptor beta chains listed next were all sequenced from one sample in a study of blood T cell repertoires in COVID-19. Profiled with immunoSEQ multiplex PCR; TCRdb holds only in-frame clones, not every one. This sample has 150,000 to 200,000 clones, with around 89% found just once. The material sequenced was peripheral blood. The receptor source for this set is a man between 40 and 49 years old with active or convalescent COVID-19.

The V and J genes are TRBV28 and TRBJ1-6, with a tentative D call TRBD1 (6 bases). The germline gives CDR1 MDHEN, CDR2 SYDVKM. With 2 bases removed from V and 10 bases from J, the gap between germline ends came to 12 bases. CDR3 length equals 14 residues. The CDR3 nucleotides are TGTGCCAGCAGTTTACGGGCAGGGGTATCACCCCTCCACTTT. Protein sequence: CASSLRAGVSPLHF.

This CDR3 is CASRVGGGNQPQHF. In DNA form, the CDR3 reads TGTGCCAGCAGGGTGGGCGGGGGCAATCAGCCCCAGCATTTT. The chain recombines TRBV28 with TRBJ1-5, with D hard to call. Germline-derived CDR1 and CDR2 are MDHEN and SYDVKM. There are 14 residues in the CDR3. Trimming took off 6 bases at V and 2 bases at J, with 11 bases between the two ends.

The chain employs TRBV11-2 and TRBJ1-2, with TRBD1 identical over 8 bases. CDR3 length: 16 residues. Germline assignment: CDR1 SGHAT and CDR2 FQNNGV. V lost 1 base to trimming and J lost 2 bases; unmatched junction nucleotides: 6. The CDR3 sequence is CASSLASTGVNYGYTF. For the CDR3, the DNA is TGTGCCAGCAGCTTAGCCTCGACAGGGGTGAACTATGGCTACACCTTC.

V and J are TRBV20-1 and TRBJ2-7; D unclear. CDR3 size: 13 residues. With 3 bases removed from V and 3 bases from J, the gap between germline ends came to 12 bases. CDR1 is DFQATT, CDR2 SNEGSKA, per germline (reference sequence). CDR3 nucleotide sequence: TGCAGTGCTAGTAGTCTTTACAACTACGAGCAGTACTTC. Translation gives CSASSLYNYEQYF.

This clone was seen a few times. The chain recombines TRBV7-9 with TRBJ1-5, with D unclear. Germline-derived CDR1 and CDR2 are SEHNR and FQNEAQ (reference sequence). The CDR3 is made up of 14 amino acids. The V and J ends lost 1 base and 4 bases respectively, with 8 bases between them. The CDR3, as DNA: TGTGCCAGCAGCTTAGACAGACCAAATCAGCCCCAGCATTTT. It codes for CASSLDRPNQPQHF.

Only one count was recorded for this clone. This sample includes further DNA sequences coding for the same CDR3. The rearrangement uses TRBV6-4 and TRBJ1-1, with D uncertain. The CDR3 runs to 12 residues. Germline V lookup: CDR1 MRHNA, CDR2 SNTAGT. V was shortened by 4 bases and J by 5 bases, with 8 bases between the two germline ends. The CDR3 DNA follows: TGTGCCAGCAGTGGGGGAGGAACTGAAGCTTTCTTT. Its protein product is CASSGGGTEAFF.

In its sample, this clone was seen a few times. The rearrangement uses TRBV3-1 (or the pseudogene TRBV3-2) and TRBJ1-3, with TRBD1 as a possible D gene (5 bases). CDR1 and CDR2 (germline): LGHDT, YNNKEL (reference sequence). With 4 bases removed from V and 8 bases from J, the gap between germline ends came to 18 bases. There are 15 residues in the CDR3. The CDR3 sequence is CASSPQAGPRDTIYF. The CDR3 nucleotides read TGTGCCAGCAGCCCTCAAGCAGGGCCGAGAGACACCATATATTTT.

V and J are TRBV7-3 and TRBJ2-6, with D unresolved. The CDR3 totals 15 residues. The germline CDR1 and CDR2 sequences are SGHTA and FQGTGA. V was shortened by 5 bases and J by 0 bases, with 8 bases between the two germline ends. CDR3 protein: CASSPSVSGANVLTF. CDR3 DNA: TGTGCCAGCAGCCCCTCCGTCTCTGGGGCCAACGTCCTGACTTTC.

The genes are TRBV27 and TRBJ1-5; TRBD1 agrees at 7 bases. The CDR3 sequence is 16 residues long. CDR1 and CDR2 (germline): MNHEY, SMNVEV (reference sequence). V dropped 6 bases and J dropped 0; count of bases not matched to a gene: 8. The CDR3 nucleotides read TGTGCCAGCAGCCGCGGGACAGCTTATAGCAATCAGCCCCAGCATTTT. Amino acids: CASSRGTAYSNQPQHF.

The rearrangement links TRBV6-2 or TRBV6-3 to TRBJ2-3, with 13 positions matching TRBD2. The CDR3 is made up of 19 amino acids. Germline CDR1 reads MNHEY; CDR2 reads SVGEGT. V shed 4 bases and J 8 bases; nucleotides not matched to a gene: 18. The chain's CDR3 is CASSSLQKPGLAGYGTQYF. In nucleotides, the CDR3 is TGTGCCAGCAGTTCCCTCCAAAAGCCGGGACTAGCGGGGTATGGTACGCAGTATTTT.

About this clone itself: The sample holds other DNA sequences that translate to the same CDR3. This chain joins TRBV27 and TRBJ2-7, with a weak D call TRBD1 (5 bases). This CDR3 comprises 14 residues. Germline loops: CDR1 MNHEY, CDR2 SMNVEV (reference sequence). Trimming left V 5 bases short and J 1 base short, with 12 bases between. The CDR3 sequence: CASSLTRGSYEQYF. The CDR3 region has the DNA TGTGCCAGCAGTCTCACAAGGGGTTCCTACGAGCAGTACTTC.

This clone came up once. This chain connects TRBV13 to TRBJ1-1; TRBD1 agrees at 7 bases. V lost 5 bases, J lost 3 bases, and 12 bases stayed unmatched. The germline V gene has CDR1 PRHDT and CDR2 FYEKMQ (reference sequence). The CDR3 is 16 amino acids. As DNA, the CDR3 is TGTGCCAGCAGCCGAAGGGGACAGTCCACGTACACTGAAGCTTTCTTT. The encoded protein is CASSRRGQSTYTEAFF.

The J gene is TRBJ2-1, the V gene TRBV18; TRBD1 aligns across 8 bases. V was clipped by 2 bases and J by 7 bases; unmatched bases: 10. The CDR3 extends over 16 amino acids. Per the germline V gene, CDR1 is KGHSH and CDR2 is LQKENI. In DNA form, the CDR3 reads TGTGCCAGCTCACCATATACCGGACAGGGCTGGAATGAGCAGTTCTTC. Protein: CASSPYTGQGWNEQFF.

The chain uses TRBV11-3 and TRBJ1-1, with a weak D call TRBD1 (5 bases). The germline V gene has CDR1 SGHNT and CDR2 YENEEA. Trimming took off 5 bases at V and 1 base at J, with 20 bases between the two ends. The CDR3 is 17 residues long. CDR3 nucleotide sequence: TGTGCCAGCAGCAAAAGGTTCGGGGGAGCACAGAACACTGAAGCTTTCTTT. This encodes CASSKRFGGAQNTEAFF. Filled out from reference TRBV11-3 and TRBJ1-1, the complete variable domain reads EAGVVQSPRYKIIEKKQPVAFWCNPISGHNTLYWYLQNLGQGPELLIRYENEEAVDDSQLPKDRFSAERLKGVDSTLKIQPAELGDSAVYLCASSKRFGGAQNTEAFFGQGTRLTVV.

The chain couples TRBV2 to TRBJ1-2; D is unresolved. The CDR3 extends over 13 amino acids. Germline CDR1 and CDR2: SNHLY and FYNNEI. The ends were cut back, 4 bases at V and 3 bases at J, with 9 bases in the middle. This CDR3 reads CASSAGSDYGYTF. In DNA form, the CDR3 reads TGTGCCAGCAGTGCCGGTAGCGACTATGGCTACACCTTC.

The chain combines TRBV11-3 with TRBJ1-2; D uncertain. CDR1 is SGHNT, CDR2 YENEEA, per germline. This CDR3 is built from 15 residues. Deletions cut 5 bases from V and 6 bases from J, with 19 bases between. CDR3 sequence reads: CASSLSLALVDGYTF. CDR3 nucleotides: TGTGCCAGCAGCCTTAGCCTAGCCTTGGTGGATGGCTACACCTTC. Full variable domain (outside the CDR3, taken from reference TRBV11-3 and TRBJ1-2): EAGVVQSPRYKIIEKKQPVAFWCNPISGHNTLYWYLQNLGQGPELLIRYENEEAVDDSQLPKDRFSAERLKGVDSTLKIQPAELGDSAVYLCASSLSLALVDGYTFGSGTRLTVV.

V usage is TRBV2 and J usage is TRBJ1-1; D uncertain. The germline V gene has CDR1 SNHLY and CDR2 FYNNEI. V lost 7 bases and J lost 4, with 19 bases in between. The CDR3 covers 15 residues. The CDR3 here is CASKGTASGGTEAFF. The DNA for the CDR3 is TGTGCCAGCAAGGGCACAGCCTCAGGAGGCACTGAAGCTTTCTTT.

The rearrangement links TRBV6-2 or TRBV6-3 to TRBJ2-7; unclear D gene. CDR1 and CDR2 (germline): MNHEY, SVGEGT. V gave up 2 bases and J gave up 2 bases, with 10 bases separating them. This CDR3 has 14 amino acids. CDR3 amino acids: CASSYNLQAYEQYF. The CDR3 DNA sequence: TGTGCCAGCAGTTACAATCTTCAGGCCTACGAGCAGTACTTC.

The V and J genes are TRBV27 and TRBJ2-7; 9 nucleotides agree with TRBD1. The CDR3 loop spans 17 amino acids. Losses at the gene ends were 3 bases for V and 2 bases for J; bases not matched to a gene: 11. Germline-derived CDR1 and CDR2 are MNHEY and SMNVEV (reference sequence). Written as DNA, the CDR3 is TGTGCCAGCAGTTTTATTGTGGGGACAGGGTACCCCTACGAGCAGTACTTC. Its translation: CASSFIVGTGYPYEQYF.

This clone has just one count. The V and J genes are TRBV5-4 and TRBJ2-7; D uncertain. The V gene's germline CDR1 is SGHNT and CDR2 YYREEE (reference sequence). Between the trimmed V and J ends, which lost 0 bases and 3 bases, there was a span of 16 bases. This CDR3 contains 16 residues. The CDR3 bases are TGTGCCAGCAGCTTGGCTGGCATATCCTCAGGCTACGAGCAGTACTTC. Its protein product is CASSLAGISSGYEQYF.

The rearrangement joins TRBV29-1 to TRBJ1-2, with D tentatively TRBD1 (6 bases). Per the germline V gene, CDR1 is SQVTM and CDR2 is ANQGSEA. The V gene lost 7 bases and the J gene lost 7 bases, with 19 bases spanning the gap. This CDR3 is built from 13 residues. Written as DNA, the CDR3 is TGCAGCGCCGCGACGTTGGGGGCGTCTGGCTACACCTTC. Its translation: CSAATLGASGYTF.

V usage is TRBV5-6 and J usage is TRBJ2-3; 7 nucleotides match TRBD2. Germline V gives CDR1 SGHDT, CDR2 YYEEEE. This CDR3 region has 12 residues. Trimming at V came to 8 bases and at J to 7 bases, leaving 7 bases not matched to a gene. The CDR3 reads CASSLREHTQYF. DNA for the CDR3: TGTGCCAGTTCTTTGCGGGAGCATACGCAGTATTTT. The variable domain in full, with the rest retrieved from reference TRBV5-6 and TRBJ2-3, is DAGVTQSPTHLIKTRGQQVTLRCSPKSGHDTVSWYQQALGQGPQFIFQYYEEEERQRGNFPDRFSGHQFPNYSSELNVNALLLGDSALYLCASSLREHTQYFGPGTRLTVL.